The clone carrying this T cell receptor beta chain was counted many times. The antigen remains unidentified. Germline V gives CDR1 GTSNPN, CDR2 SVGIG (reference sequence). The CDR3 consists of 13 residues. V dropped 8 bases and J dropped 7 bases, with 15 bases sitting between them. The source of the sample is a study of T cells in Graves' hyperthyroidism and ophthalmopathy. Findings of the study overall: The model predicted ophthalmopathy a median approximately seven months before onset.

The source material, RNA transcripts, was used to amplify TCR beta CDR3 regions. The HTBI set primed first-round TCR CDR3 RT-PCR. Each CDR3 protein gets one entry after TCRdb re-called the multiplex PCR reads with MiXCR. Seen here are 700,000 or so distinct CDR3 sequences, about a sixth observed once, and the top ten hold 8.4%. Disease duration under 2 months; hyperthyroidism patients were aged 18 to 65. The study based diagnoses on clinical symptoms, serum thyroxine and TRAb, thyroid ultrasound and orbital computed tomography. Extraction of PBMCs used 10 ml of fresh peripheral blood. The chain employs TRBV30 and TRBJ1-6; D perhaps matches TRBD1 (5 bases). This clonotype was sampled from a man between 18 and 35 years old with Graves' hyperthyroidism. The sequenced sample consisted of blood. This chain's CDR3 is CARQGSENSPLHF. Written as DNA, the CDR3 is TGTGCCCGTCAGGGAAGTGAGAATTCACCCCTCCACTTT.